The text below deals with one TCR beta chain. Its antigen has not been determined. Base qualities are missing; no much larger clone stands one base away. The CDR3 spans 12 residues, from the cysteine through the phenylalanine. The only DNA kept is the CDR3, 36 bases in frame from the first base. The germline V gene encodes CDR1 SGHVS and CDR2 FNYEAQ. For this chain, trimming is 5 bases at the V end and 4 bases at the J end, and the number of junction bases without a gene match is 1. The sample's treatment or condition label, in plain terms: roughly 10-day PBMC culture with coronavirus spike peptide pools or control peptides (ViraFEST assay). The ViraFEST assay, used in the study, expanded antigen-specific T cells with peptide pools and then identified the expanded clonotypes through TCR sequencing. The convalescent patients' positive SARS-CoV-2 PCR tests were from March to December 2020, which was before the Alpha, Beta and Delta variants emerged in the United States. Each well held about 2 million PBMCs cultured in IMDM containing around 5% human AB serum and around 10 IU/ml IL-2, with around 9.2 ug/ml peptide pools added. On days 3 and 7, half of the culture medium was replaced with fresh IL-2-containing medium. CD4+ T cells were isolated after 10 days of culture through negative selection using the EasySep CD4+ T cell isolation kit. Ficoll-Paque Plus gradient centrifugation was used to isolate PBMCs from whole blood, and the isolated PBMCs were then either used fresh or cryopreserved at -140C. Culture conditions were generally each tested in triplicate wells.

These data come from a study of vaccination and CD4 T cells after COVID-19 (dated by TCRdb to 2021 to 2024). At the level of the whole study: Convalescent patients had a positive SARS-CoV-2 result on nasal swab PCR, and of these patients, fewer than ten had mild disease and one had severe disease. Six males and four females were included in the convalescent cohort, with two Hispanic individuals, seven Caucasians, two Asians and one multiracial person represented. Two doses of either the Pfizer-BioNTech BNT162b2 vaccine (n=8) or the Moderna mRNA-1273 vaccine (n=2) were administered to participants. Post-COVID blood samples from convalescent patients were collected a median of roughly 100 days after diagnosis, with a range of roughly 35 to 180 days. Post-vaccine blood samples were obtained a median of about 70 days after the second vaccine dose, with a range of roughly 13 to 250 days. The cultures were stimulated with overlapping spike peptide pools from SARS-CoV-2 and from the common cold coronaviruses HCoV-NL63, HCoV-OC43 and HCoV-229E. As controls, cultures received a CEFX viral epitope pool (the positive control), an HIV-1 Nef peptide pool (the negative control), or no peptide at all. In nine to eleven COVID-19 convalescent patients and a few infection-naive healthy vaccine recipients, researchers compared the spike-specific CD4+ TCR repertoire from before mRNA vaccination with the repertoire from after.

Study-wide findings and limitations: Among the post-vaccine SARS-CoV-2-reactive clones in convalescent patients, a median approximately 90% showed up only after vaccination, which suggests vaccine-specific priming. The median number of SARS-CoV-2-reactive clonotypes rose from under 25 after infection to 30 to 45 after vaccination, but the change was not significant. Of the vaccine-specific clones found in convalescent patients, nearly all (304 of 307) were mono-reactive for SARS-CoV-2 spike instead of being cross-reactive with common cold coronaviruses. Relatively few convalescent patients were included in the study, and early timepoints after natural infection were not analyzed.

The library was obtained by PCR. At the Johns Hopkins FTIC core, DNA from the cultured CD4+ T cells underwent TCR sequencing with the Oncomine TCR Beta short-read assay. The QIAamp micro DNA kit was used to extract genomic DNA from the cultured CD4+ T cells. Oncomine TCR Beta libraries made from cultured CD4+ T cells were pooled using unique dual indexes and sequenced on an Illumina iSeq 100. From the authors' description of their analysis: Non-productive sequences were removed, and CDR3s not starting with C, not ending with F or W, or shorter than 7 amino acids were discarded. The MANAFEST web application was used to identify antigen-specific clonotypes by comparing peptide-stimulated wells against reference wells and other culture wells. Positive clones required FDR below 0.05, an odds ratio above 5, and productive frequency above 0.1% in at least two of three replicate wells. Clonotypes that were significantly expanded in both SARS-CoV-2 spike wells and at least one common cold coronavirus spike condition were defined as cross-reactive. Levenshtein distances (stringdist) and unrooted phylogenetic trees (ape) in R version 3.6.1 were used to assess CDR3 homology. TCRdb's own reprocessing of the public reads used fastp at Q25 and MiXCR and kept productive beta chains. One record per CDR3 amino acid sequence lists the most common genes and DNA. What appears here as the V and J calls and clone size reflects TCRdb's work, not the paper's. Counted in this sample were around 20,000 distinct CDR3 sequences; roughly 58% of them appeared once. The top ten constitute 6% to 8.5% of the sample.

Sequencing was performed on CD4+ T cells from blood, cultured in vitro, taken before SARS-CoV-2 vaccination. This clonotype was obtained from a human donor who had recovered from COVID-19. This sequence uses TRBV7-6 and TRBJ1-1; 7 central bases correspond to TRBD1. Read as DNA, the sequence is TGTGCCAGCAGCCAGGGGGGCACTGAAGCTTTCTTT. This sequence encodes CASSQGGTEAFF.